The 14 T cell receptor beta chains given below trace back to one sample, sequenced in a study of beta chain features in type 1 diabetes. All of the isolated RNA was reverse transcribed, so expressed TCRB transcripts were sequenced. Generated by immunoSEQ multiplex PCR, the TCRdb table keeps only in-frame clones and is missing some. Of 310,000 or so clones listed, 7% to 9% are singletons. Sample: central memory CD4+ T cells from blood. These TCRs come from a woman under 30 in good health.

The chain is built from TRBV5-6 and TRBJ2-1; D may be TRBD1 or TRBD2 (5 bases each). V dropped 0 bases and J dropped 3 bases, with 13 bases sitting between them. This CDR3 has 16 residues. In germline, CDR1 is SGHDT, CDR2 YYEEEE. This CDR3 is CASSLDLGVHYNEQFF. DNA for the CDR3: TGTGCCAGCAGCTTGGATTTGGGGGTCCACTACAATGAGCAGTTCTTC. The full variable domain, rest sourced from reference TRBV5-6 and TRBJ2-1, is DAGVTQSPTHLIKTRGQQVTLRCSPKSGHDTVSWYQQALGQGPQFIFQYYEEEERQRGNFPDRFSGHQFPNYSSELNVNALLLGDSALYLCASSLDLGVHYNEQFFGPGTRLTVL.

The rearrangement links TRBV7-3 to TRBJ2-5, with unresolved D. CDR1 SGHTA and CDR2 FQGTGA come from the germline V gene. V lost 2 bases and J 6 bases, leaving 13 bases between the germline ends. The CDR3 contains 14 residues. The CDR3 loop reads CASSLGMGAQTQYF. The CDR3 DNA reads TGTGCCAGCAGCTTAGGCATGGGTGCCCAGACCCAGTACTTC.

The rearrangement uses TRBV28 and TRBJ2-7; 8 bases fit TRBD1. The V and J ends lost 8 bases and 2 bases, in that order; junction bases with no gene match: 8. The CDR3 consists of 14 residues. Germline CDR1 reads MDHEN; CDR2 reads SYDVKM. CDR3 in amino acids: CASRVAGGAYEQYF. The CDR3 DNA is TGTGCCAGCCGAGTGGCAGGGGGCGCCTACGAGCAGTACTTC.

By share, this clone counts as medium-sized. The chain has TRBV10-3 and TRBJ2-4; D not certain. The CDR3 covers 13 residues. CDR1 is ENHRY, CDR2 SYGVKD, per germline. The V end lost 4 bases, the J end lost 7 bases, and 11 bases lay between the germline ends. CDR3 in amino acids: CAISVEYGNIQYF. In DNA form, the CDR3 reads TGTGCCATCAGTGTTGAGTATGGGAACATTCAGTACTTC.

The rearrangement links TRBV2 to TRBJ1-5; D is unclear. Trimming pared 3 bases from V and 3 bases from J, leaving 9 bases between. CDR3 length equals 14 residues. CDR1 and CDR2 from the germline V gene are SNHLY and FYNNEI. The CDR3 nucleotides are TGTGCCAGCAGTGACAGAGTTCTCAATCAGCCCCAGCATTTT. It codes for CASSDRVLNQPQHF.

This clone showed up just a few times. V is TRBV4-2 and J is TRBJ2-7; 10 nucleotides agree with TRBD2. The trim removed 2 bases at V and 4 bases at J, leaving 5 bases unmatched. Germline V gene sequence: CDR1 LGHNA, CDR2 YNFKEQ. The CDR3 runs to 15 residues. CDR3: CASSQSLAGTYEQYF. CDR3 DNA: TGTGCCAGCAGCCAATCACTAGCGGGGACATACGAGCAGTACTTC.

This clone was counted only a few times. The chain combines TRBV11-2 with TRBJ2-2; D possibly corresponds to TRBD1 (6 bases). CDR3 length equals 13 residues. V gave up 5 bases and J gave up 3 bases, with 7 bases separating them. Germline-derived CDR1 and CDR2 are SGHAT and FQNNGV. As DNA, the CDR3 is TGTGCCAGCAGCCAGGGGCACACCGGGGAGCTGTTTTTT. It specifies CASSQGHTGELFF. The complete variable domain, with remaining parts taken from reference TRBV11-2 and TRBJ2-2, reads EAGVAQSPRYKIIEKRQSVAFWCNPISGHATLYWYQQILGQGPKLLIQFQNNGVVDDSQLPKDRFSAERLKGVDSTLKIQPAKLEDSAVYLCASSQGHTGELFFGEGSRLTVL.

Here the CDR3 DNA reads TGCGCCAGCAGCCATGTCTGGGATGGGACTAGCGGGACTTACGAGCAGTACTTC. Amino acid sequence: CASSHVWDGTSGTYEQYF. The V call is TRBV4-3, the J call TRBJ2-7; the match to TRBD2 covers 13 bases. J was trimmed by 4 bases and V by 3 bases; bases with no gene match: 12. The CDR3 consists of 18 residues. CDR1 LGHNA and CDR2 YSLEER come from the germline V gene.

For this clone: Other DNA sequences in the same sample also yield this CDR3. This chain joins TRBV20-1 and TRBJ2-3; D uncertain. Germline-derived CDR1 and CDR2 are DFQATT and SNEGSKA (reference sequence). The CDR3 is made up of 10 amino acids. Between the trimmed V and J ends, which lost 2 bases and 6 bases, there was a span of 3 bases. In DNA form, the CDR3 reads TGCAGTGCTAGATTGGATACGCAGTATTTT. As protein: CSARLDTQYF.

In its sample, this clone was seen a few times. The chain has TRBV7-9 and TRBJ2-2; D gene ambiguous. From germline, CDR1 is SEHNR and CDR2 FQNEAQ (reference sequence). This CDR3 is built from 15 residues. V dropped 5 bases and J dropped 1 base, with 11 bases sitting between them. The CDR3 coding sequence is TGTGCCAGCAGCCCGCAGGTACTGAACACCGGGGAGCTGTTTTTT. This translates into CASSPQVLNTGELFF.

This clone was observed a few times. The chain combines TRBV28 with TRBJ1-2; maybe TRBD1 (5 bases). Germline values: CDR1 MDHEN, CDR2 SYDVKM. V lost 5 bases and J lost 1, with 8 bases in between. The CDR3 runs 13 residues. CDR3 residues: CASSPRDNYGYTF. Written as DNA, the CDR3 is TGTGCCAGCAGTCCCAGGGATAACTATGGCTACACCTTC.

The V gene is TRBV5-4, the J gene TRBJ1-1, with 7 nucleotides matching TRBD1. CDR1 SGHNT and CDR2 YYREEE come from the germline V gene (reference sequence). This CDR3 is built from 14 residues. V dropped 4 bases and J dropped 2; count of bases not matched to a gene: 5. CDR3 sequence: CASSGRQGNTEAFF. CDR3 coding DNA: TGTGCCAGCAGCGGTCGACAGGGAAACACTGAAGCTTTCTTT.

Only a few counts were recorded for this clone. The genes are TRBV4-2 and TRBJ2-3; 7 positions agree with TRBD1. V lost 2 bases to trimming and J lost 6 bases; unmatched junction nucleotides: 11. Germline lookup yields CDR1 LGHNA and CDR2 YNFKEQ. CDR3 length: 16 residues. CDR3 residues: CASSQKGQEKRDTQYF. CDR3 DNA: TGTGCCAGCAGCCAAAAAGGACAGGAGAAACGGGATACGCAGTATTTT.

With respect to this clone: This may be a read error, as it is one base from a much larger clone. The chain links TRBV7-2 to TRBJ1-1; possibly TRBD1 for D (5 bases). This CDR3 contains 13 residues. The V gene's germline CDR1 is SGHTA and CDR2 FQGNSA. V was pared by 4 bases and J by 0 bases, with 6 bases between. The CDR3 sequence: CASSSDMNTEAFF. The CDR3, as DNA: TGTGCCAGCAGCTCGGACATGAACACTGAAGCTTTCTTT.